The 18 T cell receptor beta chains presented below share a single source sample, sequenced in a study of T cell responses to AZD1222 COVID-19 vaccine. Only in-frame clones appear in the TCRdb table, and some are missing; sequencing was by immunoSEQ multiplex PCR. The repertoire includes around 59,000 clones, roughly 87% of them detected once, and 6% to 7.5% sits in the top ten. The sample in question was peripheral blood, obtained 28 days after the second AZD1222 dose. The source of these receptors is an adult who received the AZD1222 COVID-19 vaccine.

The chain employs TRBV4-3 and TRBJ1-2, with a possible D match to TRBD1 (5 bases). This CDR3 spans 14 amino acids. V was pared by 0 bases and J by 6 bases, with 11 bases between. In germline, CDR1 is LGHNA, CDR2 YSLEER. The CDR3 DNA is TGCGCCAGCAGCCAAGAGGGCAGGGAGGATGGCTACACCTTC. Translation: CASSQEGREDGYTF.

This clone was seen only once. This chain links TRBV6-2 or TRBV6-3 with TRBJ1-1; 7 bases align to TRBD1. Germline values: CDR1 MNHEY, CDR2 SVGEGT. The junction had 10 bases not matched to a gene; V was cut back by 5 bases and J by 1 base. This CDR3 comprises 16 residues. The DNA for the CDR3 is TGTGCCAGCAGTCAGGAGAACAGGGGTAGGAACACTGAAGCTTTCTTT. The encoded protein is CASSQENRGRNTEAFF.

The chain recombines TRBV10-1 with TRBJ2-7; a possible D gene is TRBD2 (6 bases). CDR3 length: 16 amino acids. Germline values: CDR1 WNHNN, CDR2 SYGVQD (reference sequence). Between the trimmed V and J ends, which lost 0 bases and 2 bases, there was a span of 14 bases. The CDR3 here is CASSESRTGGTYEQYF. The CDR3 DNA follows: TGCGCCAGCAGTGAGTCTCGAACTGGGGGGACCTACGAGCAGTACTTC.

This clone came up once. The chain combines TRBV7-9 with TRBJ2-7; D remains ambiguous. V was shortened by 3 bases and J by 2 bases, with 8 bases between the two germline ends. The CDR3 length is 13 residues. Germline V gives CDR1 SEHNR, CDR2 FQNEAQ (reference sequence). Written as DNA, the CDR3 is TGTGCCAGCAGCTTGGCCCCGCCCTACGAGCAGTACTTC. Its translation: CASSLAPPYEQYF.

The chain has TRBV3-1 (or the pseudogene TRBV3-2) and TRBJ2-7, with TRBD1 as a possible D gene (6 bases). The germline CDR1 and CDR2 sequences are LGHDT and YNNKEL (reference sequence). Trimming took off 1 base at V and 6 bases at J, with 10 bases between the two ends. This CDR3 has 13 amino acids. The CDR3 bases are TGTGCCAGCAGCCAAGTACAGGGTTTCGAGCAGTACTTC. Its translation: CASSQVQGFEQYF.

The rearrangement joins TRBV7-3 to TRBJ2-2; 10 bases fit TRBD2. This CDR3 spans 15 amino acids. Germline-derived CDR1 and CDR2 are SGHTA and FQGTGA. V lost 2 bases and J lost 7; bases outside the gene matches: 4. The CDR3 coding sequence is TGTGCCAGCAGCTTAGAACTAGCGGGGATCGGGGAGCTGTTTTTT. Translation: CASSLELAGIGELFF.

The chain carries TRBV10-1 and TRBJ2-7; unclear D gene. V lost 8 bases and J lost 5, with 10 bases in between. Germline V CDR1 and CDR2: WNHNN, SYGVQD (reference sequence). The CDR3 contains 11 residues. In DNA, the CDR3 is TGCGCCAGCGTTAAAGGCAACGAGCAGTACTTC. It encodes CASVKGNEQYF.

This chain connects TRBV19 to TRBJ2-3; weak D call: TRBD1 (6 bases). The germline gives CDR1 LNHDA, CDR2 SQIVND (reference sequence). With 5 bases removed from V and 4 bases from J, the gap between germline ends came to 16 bases. The CDR3 is 15 residues long. The CDR3 nucleotides read TGTGCCAGTAGTTCAACAGGACAGCGAGCAGATACGCAGTATTTT. Amino acids: CASSSTGQRADTQYF.

The rearrangement joins TRBV7-9 to TRBJ2-4, with 14 bases identical to TRBD2. The CDR3 covers 19 residues. Germline CDR1 SEHNR, CDR2 FQNEAQ (reference sequence). V gave up 3 bases and J gave up 1 base; unmatched junction bases: 8. CDR3 in amino acids: CASSFPTSGGAGAKNIQYF. As DNA, the CDR3 is TGTGCCAGCAGCTTCCCGACTAGCGGGGGGGCCGGGGCCAAAAACATTCAGTACTTC.

The rearrangement uses TRBV6-1 and TRBJ1-1; D unclear. This CDR3 spans 15 amino acids. Germline V lookup: CDR1 MNHNS, CDR2 SASEGT. V lost 1 base, J lost 1 base, and 10 bases lay in between. The CDR3 loop reads CASSEVAGSNTEAFF. CDR3 DNA: TGTGCCAGCAGTGAAGTAGCCGGGTCGAACACTGAAGCTTTCTTT.

The chain couples TRBV5-4 to TRBJ2-5; no definite D call. Trimming stripped 0 bases from V and 3 bases from J, with 12 bases between. The CDR3 extends over 15 amino acids. Germline loops: CDR1 SGHNT, CDR2 YYREEE (reference sequence). In nucleotides, the CDR3 is TGTGCCAGCAGCTTGGGGGCTGTGCAAGAAGAGACCCAGTACTTC. Its translation is CASSLGAVQEETQYF.

This chain joins TRBV2 and TRBJ2-7; 7 bases map to TRBD2. The germline V gene encodes CDR1 SNHLY and CDR2 FYNNEI. V shed 2 bases and J 3 bases; nucleotides not matched to a gene: 1. CDR3 length: 13 residues. CDR3 region: CASSESGGYEQYF. The CDR3 DNA sequence: TGTGCCAGCAGTGAATCGGGGGGCTACGAGCAGTACTTC.

Remarks on this clone: The junction and the germline gene differ at one end; a read error may be behind it. This rearrangement joins TRBV19 to TRBJ2-1; 11 bases map to TRBD2. Germline CDR1 LNHDA, CDR2 SQIVND (reference sequence). This CDR3 has 15 residues. CDR3 DNA sequence: TGTGCCAGTAGTATAACTAGCGGGAGCTACCATGAGCAGTTCTTC. Translating it yields CASSITSGSYHEQFF.

The chain carries TRBV18 and TRBJ1-2; 8 bases are shared with TRBD1. This CDR3 has 15 residues. J gave up 3 bases and V 0 bases, and 3 bases lay outside the gene matches. From germline, CDR1 is KGHSH and CDR2 LQKENI. The CDR3 loop is CASSPPGTGHYGYTF. CDR3 DNA sequence: TGTGCCAGCTCACCACCCGGGACAGGACACTATGGCTACACCTTC.

The count of this clone is one. J is TRBJ2-7 and V is TRBV2; D gene uncertain. CDR3 size: 13 residues. The V gene's germline CDR1 is SNHLY and CDR2 FYNNEI. Trimming took off 6 bases at V and 2 bases at J, with 11 bases between the two ends. The CDR3 here is CASRGGWTYEQYF. CDR3 nucleotide sequence: TGTGCCAGCAGGGGTGGGTGGACCTACGAGCAGTACTTC.

In its sample, this clone was seen once. This sequence joins TRBV27 and TRBJ2-7, with TRBD1 identical over 10 bases. The CDR3 extends over 17 amino acids. Trimming removed 5 bases from V and 4 bases from J; junction bases left unmatched: 14. Germline CDR1 is MNHEY and CDR2 is SMNVEV (reference sequence). CDR3 region: CASSTNPGTGVSYEQYF. The CDR3 nucleotides read TGTGCCAGCAGTACTAACCCCGGGACAGGGGTCTCTTACGAGCAGTACTTC.

The rearrangement joins TRBV3-1 (or the pseudogene TRBV3-2) to TRBJ2-2; D possibly corresponds to TRBD2 (5 bases). Trimming removed 9 bases from V and 4 bases from J, with 15 bases in between. Germline CDR1 and CDR2: LGHDT and YNNKEL (reference sequence). The CDR3 consists of 14 residues. The CDR3: CASSPRRTTGELFF. As DNA, the CDR3 is TGTGCCAGTTCCCCTCGGAGGACCACCGGGGAGCTGTTTTTT.

V is TRBV28 and J is TRBJ1-5; no clear D gene. CDR3 size: 14 residues. Germline values: CDR1 MDHEN, CDR2 SYDVKM. Trimming left V 1 base short and J 7 bases short, with 11 bases between. The CDR3 DNA sequence: TGTGCCAGCAGTTTATTGACCCCGGAGCAGCCCCAGCATTTT. Its protein is CASSLLTPEQPQHF.